These 8 T cell receptor beta chains were all obtained from the same sample, sequenced in a study of blood T cells in healthy people across ages. A second PCR of roughly 7 to 11 cycles used a sample-barcoded 5' primer and a J-beta primer mix. MiXCR, run by TCRdb on the 5' RACE reads, gives a single entry per CDR3 protein. The sample contains about 780,000 distinct CDR3 sequences, about 45% of which appear only once. The specimen sequenced was blood. The source of these receptors is a man older than 75 in good health.

Worth noting for this clonotype: Given a much more abundant clone one base away, this may be a read error. V usage is TRBV4-3 and J usage is TRBJ1-4; D is unresolved. Trimming removed 0 bases at V and 5 bases at J, with 10 bases between. CDR1 and CDR2 from the germline V gene are LGHNA and YSLEER. CDR3 size: 15 residues. CDR3 loop: CASSQDVAENEKLFF. The CDR3 nucleotides read TGCGCCAGCAGCCAAGATGTGGCCGAAAATGAAAAACTGTTTTTT.

The V gene is TRBV9, the J gene TRBJ2-5; D remains ambiguous. The CDR3 runs to 13 residues. Germline lookup yields CDR1 SGDLS and CDR2 YYNGEE. The V and J ends lost 0 bases and 7 bases respectively, with 10 bases between them. The CDR3 bases are TGTGCCAGCAGCGTAGGTATTTCCCCGACCCAGTACTTC. It translates to CASSVGISPTQYF.

The rearrangement uses TRBV12-3 or TRBV12-4 and TRBJ2-1; the D call may be TRBD1 or TRBD2 (5 bases each). CDR3 length equals 11 residues. V was trimmed by 5 bases and J by 12 bases, leaving 11 bases between them. The CDR3 spells CASSPGRAQFF. The CDR3 DNA is TGTGCCAGCAGTCCGGGACGGGCGCAGTTCTTC.

The chain couples TRBV18 to TRBJ2-7; D is uncertain. The J call is uncertain, as TRBJ2-4 better fits the DNA end. Germline CDR1 reads KGHSH; CDR2 reads LQKENI. This CDR3 has 17 amino acids. CDR3 nucleotides: TGTGCCAGCTCACCACCGAACAGCGCATCAGCCAAAAACATTCAGTACTTC. This translates into CASSPPNSASAKNIQYF.

The chain uses TRBV20-1 and TRBJ2-7; 9 bases fit TRBD2. The V segment lost 3 bases and the J segment 5 bases; nucleotides outside the gene matches: 14. The CDR3 is made up of 16 amino acids. CDR1 DFQATT and CDR2 SNEGSKA come from the germline V gene (reference sequence). CDR3 sequence (DNA): TGCAGTGCTAGTTGGACTAGCGTGGGTGCTGTCGACGAGCAGTACTTC. It specifies CSASWTSVGAVDEQYF.

This clonotype appeared a few times. The chain is built from TRBV27 and TRBJ2-4, with D perhaps matching TRBD1 or TRBD2 (5 bases each). The J call may be mistaken, given a closer DNA end match to TRBJ2-7. The CDR3 has 14 amino acids. CDR1 is MNHEY and CDR2 is SMNVEV in the germline V gene (reference sequence). CDR3 residues: CASSFAGGRDEQYF. The CDR3 DNA reads TGTGCCAGCAGTTTCGCTGGGGGAAGGGACGAGCAGTACTTC.

As to this clonotype: At one end the junction does not follow the germline gene, possibly because of a read error. The chain combines TRBV5-1 with TRBJ2-1; 10 positions agree with TRBD1. The length of the CDR3 is 15 residues. Germline-derived CDR1 and CDR2 are SGHRS and YFSETQ. This chain's CDR3 is CAGRSGTGAYNEQFF. The CDR3 DNA sequence: TGCGCCGGCAGATCCGGGACAGGGGCGTACAATGAGCAGTTCTTC.

This chain connects TRBV5-1 to TRBJ2-3; D is perhaps TRBD1 (6 bases). This CDR3 is 15 amino acids long. The V end was cut by 4 bases, the J end by 0 bases, with 12 bases between. CDR1 and CDR2 from the germline V gene are SGHRS and YFSETQ. The CDR3 spells CASSPLGASTDTQYF. The DNA for the CDR3 is TGCGCCAGCAGCCCCCTGGGGGCCAGCACAGATACGCAGTATTTT.